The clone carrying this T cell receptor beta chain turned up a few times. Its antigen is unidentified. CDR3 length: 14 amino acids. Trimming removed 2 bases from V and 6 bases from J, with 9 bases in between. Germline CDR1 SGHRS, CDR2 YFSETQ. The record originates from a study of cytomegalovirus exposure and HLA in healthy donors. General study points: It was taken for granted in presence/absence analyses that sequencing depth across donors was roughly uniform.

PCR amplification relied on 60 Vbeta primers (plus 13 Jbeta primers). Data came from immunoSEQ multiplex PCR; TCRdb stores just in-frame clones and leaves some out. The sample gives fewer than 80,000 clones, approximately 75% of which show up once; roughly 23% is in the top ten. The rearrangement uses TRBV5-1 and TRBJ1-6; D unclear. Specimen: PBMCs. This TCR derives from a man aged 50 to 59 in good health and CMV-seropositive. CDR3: CASSLNRGNSPLHF. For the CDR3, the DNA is TGCGCCAGCAGCTTAAACCGGGGTAATTCACCCCTCCACTTT.